Shown below are 9 T cell receptor beta chains from a single sample sequenced in a study of blood T cell repertoires in COVID-19. This table comes from immunoSEQ multiplex PCR, and its TCRdb copy is limited to in-frame clones, with some not included. The sample records fewer than 80,000 clones, 75% to 90% being singletons. Input material: peripheral blood. These TCRs come from an elderly man with COVID-19, enrolled during active disease.

This clone was seen just once. V usage is TRBV7-9 and J usage is TRBJ2-5; 10 nucleotides agree with TRBD1. The junction had 11 bases not matched to a gene; V was cut back by 5 bases and J by 5 bases. The germline V gene encodes CDR1 SEHNR and CDR2 FQNEAQ (reference sequence). This CDR3 region has 16 residues. This chain's CDR3 is CASSARDRGAGETQYF. The CDR3 region has the DNA TGTGCCAGCAGCGCCCGGGACAGGGGTGCGGGGGAGACCCAGTACTTC.

This CDR3 is CASSGARNTEAFF. CDR3 in DNA: TGTGCCAGCTCTGGGGCCCGAAACACTGAAGCTTTCTTT. The rearrangement links TRBV18 to TRBJ1-1; TRBD1 is a possible D gene (5 bases). Trimming stripped 6 bases from V and 2 bases from J, with 10 bases between. The CDR3 is 13 amino acids. Germline CDR1 reads KGHSH; CDR2 reads LQKENI.

Concerning this clone itself: The junction departs from the called germline gene at one end, perhaps through a read error. The J gene is TRBJ2-2, the V gene TRBV5-8, with 10 bases aligning to TRBD2. This CDR3 comprises 17 residues. Per germline, CDR1 SGHTS and CDR2 YDEGEE. This CDR3 is CASNLWSGGAVTGELFF. CDR3 coding DNA: TGTGCCAGCAACTTGTGGAGCGGGGGGGCGGTCACCGGGGAGCTGTTTTTT.

CDR3: CASSVERGSTDTQYF. The CDR3, as DNA: TGTGCCAGCAGTGTCGAGCGGGGGAGCACAGATACGCAGTATTTT. The genes are TRBV2 and TRBJ2-3, with TRBD2 matching 8 bases. This CDR3 region has 15 residues. Germline V gene lookup returns CDR1 SNHLY and CDR2 FYNNEI. V dropped 4 bases and J dropped 0; count of bases not matched to a gene: 3. Using reference TRBV2 and TRBJ2-3 for the parts outside the CDR3, the full variable domain is EPEVTQTPSHQVTQMGQEVILRCVPISNHLYFYWYRQILGQKVEFLVSFYNNEISEKSEIFDDQFSVERPDGSNFTLKIRSTKLEDSAMYFCASSVERGSTDTQYFGPGTRLTVL.

The chain links TRBV3-1 (or the pseudogene TRBV3-2) to TRBJ2-7, with D possibly matching TRBD1 (5 bases). The germline V and J ends were trimmed by 1 base and 6 bases, with 13 bases remaining between them. Germline-derived CDR1 and CDR2 are LGHDT and YNNKEL (reference sequence). The CDR3 totals 14 residues. The CDR3 reads CASSQGTGGREQYF. CDR3 in DNA: TGTGCCAGCAGCCAAGGAACAGGCGGACGCGAGCAGTACTTC.

The count of this clone is one. V and J are TRBV18 and TRBJ2-6, with TRBD1 as a possible D gene (5 bases). The CDR3 contains 14 residues. Germline CDR1 KGHSH, CDR2 LQKENI. V was pared by 6 bases and J by 4 bases, with 10 bases between. Here the CDR3 reads CASSSGSGANVLTF. The CDR3 DNA sequence: TGTGCCAGCTCGTCAGGGTCCGGGGCCAACGTCCTGACTTTC. Full variable domain (missing parts from reference TRBV18 and TRBJ2-6): NAGVMQNPRHLVRRRGQEARLRCSPMKGHSHVYWYRQLPEEGLKFMVYLQKENIIDESGMPKERFSAEFPKEGPSILRIQQVVRGDSAAYFCASSSGSGANVLTFGAGSRLTVL.

This rearrangement joins TRBV29-1 to TRBJ1-1; the match to TRBD1 covers 7 bases. Germline V gives CDR1 SQVTM, CDR2 ANQGSEA. V was clipped by 6 bases and J by 4 bases; unmatched bases: 11. This CDR3 has 14 residues. In DNA form, the CDR3 reads TGCAGCGTGGGGGGTGGAGACAGGGTCACTGAAGCTTTCTTT. It is translated as CSVGGGDRVTEAFF.

J is TRBJ2-5 and V is TRBV5-4; perhaps TRBD2 as D (5 bases). V lost 3 bases and J 2 bases, leaving 5 bases between the germline ends. The CDR3 totals 12 residues. Germline loops: CDR1 SGHNT, CDR2 YYREEE (reference sequence). CDR3 residues: CASSWEQETQYF. CDR3 DNA sequence: TGTGCCAGCAGCTGGGAGCAAGAGACCCAGTACTTC.

The V and J genes are TRBV7-2 and TRBJ1-2; D uncertain. The V end was cut by 3 bases, the J end by 6 bases, with 11 bases between. In germline, CDR1 is SGHTA, CDR2 FQGNSA. The CDR3 extends over 13 amino acids. The CDR3 spells CASSFPGSDGYTF. CDR3 in DNA: TGTGCCAGCAGCTTTCCGGGGTCGGATGGCTACACCTTC. The full variable domain, in which reference TRBV7-2 and TRBJ1-2 provide the parts outside the CDR3, is GAGVSQSPSNKVTEKGKDVELRCDPISGHTALYWYRQSLGQGLEFLIYFQGNSAPDKSGLPSDRFSAERTGGSVSTLTIQRTQQEDSAVYLCASSFPGSDGYTFGSGTRLTVV.